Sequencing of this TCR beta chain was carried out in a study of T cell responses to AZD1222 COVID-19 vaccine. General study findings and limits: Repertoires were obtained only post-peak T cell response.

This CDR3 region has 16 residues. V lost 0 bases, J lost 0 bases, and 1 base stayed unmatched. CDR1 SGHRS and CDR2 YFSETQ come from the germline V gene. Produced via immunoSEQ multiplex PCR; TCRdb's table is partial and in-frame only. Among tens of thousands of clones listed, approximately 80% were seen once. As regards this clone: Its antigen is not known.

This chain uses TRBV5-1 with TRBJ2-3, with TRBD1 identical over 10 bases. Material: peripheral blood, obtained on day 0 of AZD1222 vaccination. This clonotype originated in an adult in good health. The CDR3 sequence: CASSLGGQGSTDTQYF. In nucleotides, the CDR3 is TGCGCCAGCAGCTTGGGGGGACAGGGGAGCACAGATACGCAGTATTTT.